This T cell receptor beta chain was observed in a study of blood T cell repertoires in COVID-19. Whole-study context: Some COVID-19 samples were acute and others convalescent; all came from the United States, Italy and Spain. Sample material is recorded as cDNA or gDNA derived from T cells, B-cell-depleted T cells, or PBMCs.

With 5 bases removed from V and 10 bases from J, the gap between germline ends came to 11 bases. Germline V CDR1 and CDR2: SGHDN, FVKESK. The CDR3 is 12 residues long. Authors' data handling: The assay estimated nucleated cells by amplifying reference gene primers. TCRdb keeps only in-frame clones here, not all; method: immunoSEQ multiplex PCR. Clonal size and the V and J genes are those of that table, whereas D and trimming came from the DNA. Here the sample spans a few hundred thousand clones, over 75% being singletons. The sequence was collected from a human donor in a cohort sampled during active COVID-19. Sequencing used peripheral blood. The V call is TRBV14, the J call TRBJ1-4; tentatively, D is TRBD1 (5 bases). The CDR3 DNA is TGTGCCAGCAGCAGTTCGGGGGGAAAACTGTTTTTT. Translation gives CASSSSGGKLFF.